This TCR beta chain emerged from a study of control samples from healthy donors and cancer patients. The data were produced by immunoSEQ multiplex PCR, yet TCRdb's version contains in-frame clones alone and is incomplete. There are about 120,000 clones in the sample; approximately 92% occur only once, and roughly 0.54% lies in the top ten. Looked up from germline, CDR1 is SGHRS and CDR2 is YFSETQ. The CDR3 is made up of 14 amino acids. V lost 5 bases, J lost 5 bases, and 16 bases lay in between. The sequence was collected from a man aged 80 or over with head and neck cancer. The genes are TRBV5-1 and TRBJ2-5; D tentatively fits TRBD1 or TRBD2 (5 bases each). The sample consisted of PBMCs. Here the CDR3 reads CASSFDSPGETQYF. DNA for the CDR3: TGCGCCAGCAGTTTCGACAGTCCGGGGGAGACCCAGTACTTC.